The 10 T cell receptor beta chains presented below share a single source sample, sequenced in a study of T cell changes during pregnancy in multiple sclerosis. The table came from immunoSEQ multiplex PCR; TCRdb's copy has only in-frame clones and leaves some out. The sample shows 32,000 or so clones, roughly nine tenths of them seen only once. The sequences come from CD4+ T cells from peripheral blood mononuclear cells, collected in the second trimester of pregnancy. The source of these receptors is a female donor with multiple sclerosis, enrolled in a pregnancy study.

The chain recombines TRBV6-5 with TRBJ1-2; the match to TRBD1 covers 8 bases. V lost 6 bases to trimming and J lost 5 bases; unmatched junction nucleotides: 5. The CDR3 totals 13 residues. Germline lookup yields CDR1 MNHEY and CDR2 SVGAGI. CDR3 DNA sequence: TGTGCCAGCAGCTTTCAGGGGGCTTATGGCTACACCTTC. Amino acids: CASSFQGAYGYTF.

The rearrangement joins TRBV11-2 to TRBJ1-5; unclear D gene. The CDR3 is 13 amino acids. CDR1 SGHAT and CDR2 FQNNGV come from the germline V gene. Trimming removed 1 base at V and 6 bases at J, with 7 bases between. CDR3 in amino acids: CASSLVDGQPQHF. The CDR3 DNA reads as TGTGCCAGCAGCTTAGTAGATGGTCAGCCCCAGCATTTT. The full variable domain, completed using reference TRBV11-2 and TRBJ1-5, is EAGVAQSPRYKIIEKRQSVAFWCNPISGHATLYWYQQILGQGPKLLIQFQNNGVVDDSQLPKDRFSAERLKGVDSTLKIQPAKLEDSAVYLCASSLVDGQPQHFGDGTRLSIL.

CDR3 nucleotides: TGCGCCAGCAGCCCCGGTAAGATCCGGGATTATCGGGTGAACACTGAAGCTTTCTTT. Its protein product is CASSPGKIRDYRVNTEAFF. The chain carries TRBV4-1 and TRBJ1-1, with D unresolved. The germline V gene has CDR1 MGHRA and CDR2 YSYEKL. V lost 4 bases and J lost 0, with 24 bases in between. The CDR3 contains 19 residues.

This sequence joins TRBV7-3 and TRBJ2-3; D gene unclear. The CDR3 length is 16 residues. V was cut by 1 base and J by 0 bases, with 11 bases left in between. Germline V gives CDR1 SGHTA, CDR2 FQGTGA. CDR3 sequence: CASSLMGTLSTDTQYF. The DNA of the CDR3 is TGTGCCAGCAGCTTAATGGGCACACTTAGCACAGATACGCAGTATTTT.

This clone was detected a few times. This rearrangement joins TRBV4-2 to TRBJ2-7, with 11 nucleotides matching TRBD2. The CDR3 loop spans 16 amino acids. The trim removed 1 base at V and 3 bases at J, leaving 5 bases unmatched. Germline values: CDR1 LGHNA, CDR2 YNFKEQ. The CDR3 region is CASSQVATSGNYEQYF. The CDR3 nucleotides read TGTGCCAGCAGCCAAGTGGCGACTAGCGGGAACTACGAGCAGTACTTC.

CDR3 coding DNA: TGTGCCAGCAGCTTCCTGAACGGACCCAGGGCCTACGAGCAGTACTTC. Its protein is CASSFLNGPRAYEQYF. V and J are TRBV7-2 and TRBJ2-7; possible D gene TRBD1, 5 bases. V lost 3 bases to trimming and J lost 2 bases, with 17 bases between them. This CDR3 contains 16 residues. Per the germline V gene, CDR1 is SGHTA and CDR2 is FQGNSA.

The chain has TRBV5-8 and TRBJ2-7, with 9 bases aligning to TRBD2. The ends lost 3 bases at V and 6 bases at J; junction bases unmatched: 13. The CDR3 consists of 16 residues. Germline loops: CDR1 SGHTS, CDR2 YDEGEE. The CDR3 protein is CASSSYSGTSFTEQYF. The CDR3 DNA is TGTGCCAGCAGCTCATACTCCGGGACTAGCTTCACCGAGCAGTACTTC.

The CDR3 loop is CASSYGGGGTEAFF. For the CDR3, the DNA is TGTGCCAGCTCTTATGGGGGGGGCGGCACTGAAGCTTTCTTT. The J gene is TRBJ1-1, the V gene TRBV18; D might be TRBD1 (6 bases). Germline-derived CDR1 and CDR2 are KGHSH and LQKENI. The ends were cut back, 6 bases at V and 4 bases at J, with 15 bases in the middle. This CDR3 is built from 14 residues.

The CDR3 bases are TGTGCCAGCAGCCGCCAGAGCGGAGGTGGGTCCTACACTGGAAACACCATATATTTT. The encoded protein is CASSRQSGGGSYTGNTIYF. The chain joins TRBV4-2 to TRBJ1-3; the D is unclear. The CDR3 runs to 19 residues. Germline values: CDR1 LGHNA, CDR2 YNFKEQ. V lost 4 bases to trimming and J lost 2 bases, with 24 bases between them.

The V and J genes are TRBV2 and TRBJ1-1; the match to TRBD1 covers 8 bases. The germline V gene encodes CDR1 SNHLY and CDR2 FYNNEI. The CDR3 spans 15 residues. The ends lost 3 bases at V and 1 base at J; junction bases unmatched: 4. The CDR3 sequence is CASSDQGTGNTEAFF. The CDR3 DNA follows: TGTGCCAGCAGTGATCAAGGGACAGGGAACACTGAAGCTTTCTTT. Full variable domain (rest looked up from reference TRBV2 and TRBJ1-1): EPEVTQTPSHQVTQMGQEVILRCVPISNHLYFYWYRQILGQKVEFLVSFYNNEISEKSEIFDDQFSVERPDGSNFTLKIRSTKLEDSAMYFCASSDQGTGNTEAFFGQGTRLTVV.